This TCR beta chain was documented in a study of breast tumors, draining lymph nodes, adjacent tissues. At least ten counts were recorded for this clonotype. Its antigen is undetermined. Breast cancer patients provided tissue from their axillary draining lymph nodes. In TCRdb, the multiplex PCR reads were re-called with MiXCR into one record per CDR3 protein. The sample has approximately 140,000 distinct CDR3 sequences, approximately 30% seen once; the top ten hold about 2.5%. Study observations and caveats: Most tumor T cells seemingly derive from lymph node, then expand in tumor. Tumors had less TCR diversity than lymph nodes, more than nontumor tissue. Luminal-like breast cancer showed significantly greater tumor-nontumor repertoire similarity than basal-like breast cancer did.

V lost 1 base and J lost 1; bases outside the gene matches: 4. The germline V gene has CDR1 MNHNS and CDR2 SASEGT. The CDR3 covers 16 residues. The clonotype was recovered from a female donor with breast cancer. Some clones in this sample may be carry-over from other donors' samples. The specimen was axillary lymph node tissue. The chain uses TRBV6-1 and TRBJ2-5, with 9 bases that match TRBD2. CDR3 sequence reads: CASSEGVSGGQETQYF. CDR3 nucleotide sequence: TGTGCCAGCAGTGAAGGGGTTAGCGGGGGCCAAGAGACCCAGTACTTC.